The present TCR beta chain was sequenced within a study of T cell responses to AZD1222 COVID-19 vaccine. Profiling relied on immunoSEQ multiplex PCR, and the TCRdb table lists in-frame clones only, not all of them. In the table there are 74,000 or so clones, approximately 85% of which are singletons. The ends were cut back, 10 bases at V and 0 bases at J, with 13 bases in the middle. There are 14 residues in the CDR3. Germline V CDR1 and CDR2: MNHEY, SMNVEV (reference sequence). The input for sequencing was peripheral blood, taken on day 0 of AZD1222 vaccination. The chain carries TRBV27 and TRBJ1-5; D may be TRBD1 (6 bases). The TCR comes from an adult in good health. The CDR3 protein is CAKGGRYSNQPQHF. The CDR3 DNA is TGTGCCAAAGGGGGGCGATATAGCAATCAGCCCCAGCATTTT.